The 8 T cell receptor beta chains given below trace back to one sample, sequenced in a study of blood T cell repertoires in COVID-19. TCRdb keeps only in-frame clones here, not all; method: immunoSEQ multiplex PCR. Of 150,000 to 200,000 clones detected, roughly 93% appear once; the ten largest clones hold under 5%. Sequences were obtained from peripheral blood. These receptors all stem from a woman between 45 and 65 years old with acute or convalescent COVID-19.

The J gene is TRBJ2-4, the V gene TRBV19; 7 bases map to TRBD1. With V trimmed by 7 bases and J by 4 bases, 7 bases remained unmatched. In germline, CDR1 is LNHDA, CDR2 SQIVND (reference sequence). This CDR3 comprises 14 residues. This CDR3 is CASKKGQKKNIQYF. CDR3 nucleotide sequence: TGTGCCAGTAAGAAGGGACAGAAAAAAAACATTCAGTACTTC.

The rearrangement joins TRBV24-1 to TRBJ2-1, with D uncertain. V lost 5 bases, J lost 15 bases, and 19 bases lay in between. Per germline, CDR1 KGHDR and CDR2 SFDVKD. The CDR3 sequence is 13 residues long. For the CDR3, the DNA is TGTGCCACCAGTGCCCCCCTCGGGTTTGATTGGTTCTTC. Its translation is CATSAPLGFDWFF.

The chain carries TRBV11-1 and TRBJ2-5, with 13 bases fitting TRBD2. After removal of 5 bases from V and 3 bases from J, the junction contained 6 bases not matched to a gene. CDR1 and CDR2 (germline): SGHAT, FQDESV (reference sequence). The length of the CDR3 is 16 residues. CDR3 loop: CASSPGTSGNKETQYF. The CDR3 region has the DNA TGTGCCAGCAGCCCAGGGACTAGCGGGAATAAAGAGACCCAGTACTTC.

The CDR3 sequence is CASSLGTGKIAANYGYTF. In DNA form, the CDR3 reads TGTGCCAGCAGCTTGGGGACAGGAAAAATCGCGGCTAACTATGGCTACACCTTC. The chain is built from TRBV5-4 and TRBJ1-2; TRBD1 agrees at 7 bases. The germline V gene has CDR1 SGHNT and CDR2 YYREEE (reference sequence). Germline trimming cut 0 bases from V and 0 bases from J; bases unmatched to any gene: 11. This CDR3 spans 18 amino acids.

The V call is TRBV30, the J call TRBJ2-1, with a tentative D call TRBD2 (6 bases). The germline V and J ends were trimmed by 2 bases and 4 bases, with 12 bases remaining between them. Germline CDR1 is GTSNPN and CDR2 is SVGIG (reference sequence). This CDR3 comprises 14 residues. The CDR3 DNA follows: TGTGCCTGGAGTATTAGCGGACCTTACAATGAGCAGTTCTTC. It codes for CAWSISGPYNEQFF.

The chain recombines TRBV28 with TRBJ2-2; D perhaps matches TRBD1 (6 bases). Between the trimmed V and J ends, which lost 4 bases and 5 bases, there was a span of 14 bases. In germline, CDR1 is MDHEN, CDR2 SYDVKM. CDR3 length equals 15 residues. CDR3 region: CASSSRDIWTGELFF. The CDR3 bases are TGTGCCAGCAGTTCAAGGGACATCTGGACCGGGGAGCTGTTTTTT. The whole variable domain, filled in from reference TRBV28 and TRBJ2-2, reads DVKVTQSSRYLVKRTGEKVFLECVQDMDHENMFWYRQDPGLGLRLIYFSYDVKMKEKGDIPEGYSVSREKKERFSLILESASTNQTSMYLCASSSRDIWTGELFFGEGSRLTVL.

At least ten counts were recorded for this clone. The chain has TRBV7-9 and TRBJ2-2, with D perhaps matching TRBD1 (5 bases). The CDR3 extends over 13 amino acids. In germline, CDR1 is SEHNR, CDR2 FQNEAQ (reference sequence). Trimming cost V 5 bases and J 7 bases, with 11 bases left between them. CDR3 DNA: TGTGCCAGCAGCCGTCCAGGGATCGGGGAGCTGTTTTTT. This encodes CASSRPGIGELFF.

The rearrangement joins TRBV15 to TRBJ1-2, with D perhaps matching TRBD1 (6 bases). The CDR3 extends over 14 amino acids. V was pared by 0 bases and J by 4 bases, with 9 bases between. CDR1 is LNHNV, CDR2 YYDKDF, per germline (reference sequence). The CDR3 reads CATSRDGTPYGYTF. The CDR3 region has the DNA TGTGCCACCAGCAGAGATGGGACACCCTATGGCTACACCTTC.